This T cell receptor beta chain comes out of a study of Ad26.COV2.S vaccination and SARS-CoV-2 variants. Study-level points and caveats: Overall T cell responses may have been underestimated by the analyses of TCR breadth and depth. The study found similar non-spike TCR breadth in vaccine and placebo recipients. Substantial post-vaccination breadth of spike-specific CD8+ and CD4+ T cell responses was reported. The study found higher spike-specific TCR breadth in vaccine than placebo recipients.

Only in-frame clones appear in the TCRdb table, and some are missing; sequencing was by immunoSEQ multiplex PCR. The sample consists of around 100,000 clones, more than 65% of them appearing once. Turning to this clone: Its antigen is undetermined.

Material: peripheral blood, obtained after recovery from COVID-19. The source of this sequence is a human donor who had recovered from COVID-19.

The DNA for the CDR3 is TGTGCCAGCAGCCAAGATATTGGGACTAGCGGGATATATTGGGAGCAGTTCTTC. Its translation: CASSQDIGTSGIYWEQFF. This chain joins TRBV3-1 (or the pseudogene TRBV3-2) and TRBJ2-1, with 13 positions matching TRBD2. The CDR3 has 18 residues. In germline, CDR1 is LGHDT, CDR2 YNNKEL (reference sequence). The V segment lost 0 bases and the J segment 10 bases; nucleotides outside the gene matches: 12.